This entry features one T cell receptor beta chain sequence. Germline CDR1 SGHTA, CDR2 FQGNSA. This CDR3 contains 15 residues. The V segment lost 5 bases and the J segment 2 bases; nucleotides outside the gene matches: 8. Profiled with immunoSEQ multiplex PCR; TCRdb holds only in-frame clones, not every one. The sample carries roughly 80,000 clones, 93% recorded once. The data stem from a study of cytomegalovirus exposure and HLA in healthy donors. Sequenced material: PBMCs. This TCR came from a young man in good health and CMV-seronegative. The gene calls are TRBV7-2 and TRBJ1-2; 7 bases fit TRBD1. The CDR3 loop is CASSPRDSTNYGYTF. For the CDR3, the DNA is TGTGCCAGCAGCCCAAGGGACAGCACGAACTATGGCTACACCTTC.